These 30 T cell receptor beta chains share one sample of origin, sequenced in a study of T cells in Graves' hyperthyroidism and ophthalmopathy. Template material for amplifying TCR beta CDR3 regions consisted of RNA transcripts. HTBI primers were used for first-round RT-PCR of the TCR CDR3. Each CDR3 protein gets one entry after TCRdb re-called the multiplex PCR reads with MiXCR. The table has 550,000 to 800,000 distinct CDR3 sequences, around 16% seen once. The sequencing sample was made of blood. The receptors here all came from a man aged 45 to 65 with Graves' hyperthyroidism.

This clonotype was seen a few times. The chain's CDR3 is CSARQLFYNEQFF. Here the CDR3 DNA reads TGCAGTGCTAGACAACTTTTCTACAATGAGCAGTTCTTC. The V gene is TRBV20-1, the J gene TRBJ2-1; D uncertain. Per the germline V gene, CDR1 is DFQATT and CDR2 is SNEGSKA (reference sequence). There are 13 residues in the CDR3. V lost 2 bases to trimming and J lost 3 bases, with 8 bases between them.

This chain joins TRBV7-9 and TRBJ2-6; D gene ambiguous. The ends were cut back, 6 bases at V and 1 base at J, with 16 bases in the middle. The CDR3 is 17 amino acids. The germline CDR1 and CDR2 sequences are SEHNR and FQNEAQ (reference sequence). DNA for the CDR3: TGTGCCAGCAGGCTGACGTCTCTCGGGTCTGGGGCCAACGTCCTGACTTTC. Protein: CASRLTSLGSGANVLTF.

This clonotype was counted at least ten times. The chain employs TRBV11-2 and TRBJ2-2; D is ambiguous. CDR1 SGHAT and CDR2 FQNNGV come from the germline V gene. V shed 3 bases and J shed 4 bases, with 6 bases lying between them. The CDR3 extends over 13 amino acids. CDR3 DNA: TGTGCCAGCAGCTTCTCCCCCACCGGGGAGCTGTTTTTT. Residues: CASSFSPTGELFF.

This sequence joins TRBV30 and TRBJ2-5; weak D call: TRBD2 (5 bases). The ends were cut back, 1 base at V and 3 bases at J, with 12 bases in the middle. The CDR3 consists of 14 residues. Germline-derived CDR1 and CDR2 are GTSNPN and SVGIG (reference sequence). In DNA form, the CDR3 reads TGTGCCTGGAGTGCCCCGGGGAAAAAAGAGACCCAGTACTTC. It translates to CAWSAPGKKETQYF.

This clonotype was found many times. The gene calls are TRBV4-1 and TRBJ2-7, with unresolved D. This CDR3 has 16 residues. CDR1 is MGHRA, CDR2 YSYEKL, per germline. Between the trimmed V and J ends, which lost 1 base and 0 bases, there was a span of 13 bases. The CDR3 DNA reads TGCGCCAGCAGCCAAGTTCTGGGCAGGAACTCCTACGAGCAGTACTTC. Protein product: CASSQVLGRNSYEQYF.

The chain couples TRBV20-1 to TRBJ2-7; 9 bases map to TRBD1. V gave up 4 bases and J gave up 6 bases; unmatched junction bases: 19. This CDR3 has 17 amino acids. Germline V gives CDR1 DFQATT, CDR2 SNEGSKA (reference sequence). The CDR3 region has the DNA TGCAGTGCTAAACCACTCTGGAGGGACAGGGACTCTAGCGAGCAGTACTTC. As protein: CSAKPLWRDRDSSEQYF.

The chain combines TRBV10-3 with TRBJ2-1; D remains unclear. Germline V gene lookup returns CDR1 ENHRY and CDR2 SYGVKD. This CDR3 contains 16 residues. V was shortened by 0 bases and J by 6 bases, with 15 bases between the two germline ends. CDR3 sequence reads: CAISESRARLSNEQFF. In DNA, the CDR3 is TGTGCCATCAGTGAGTCCCGGGCTAGATTGAGCAATGAGCAGTTCTTC.

Notes on this clonotype: Compared with germline, one end of the junction differs, possibly owing to a read error. The V and J genes are TRBV18 and TRBJ2-1, with a tentative D call TRBD2 (6 bases). Germline V gene lookup returns CDR1 KGHSH and CDR2 LQKENI. The CDR3 is made up of 14 amino acids. The CDR3 protein is CASSLGDSHNEQFF. The CDR3 nucleotides are TGTGCCAGCTCACTAGGGGACTCCCACAATGAGCAGTTCTTC.

This clonotype was found a few times. V is TRBV19 and J is TRBJ1-3; TRBD1 might be the D (5 bases). Germline CDR1 is LNHDA and CDR2 is SQIVND (reference sequence). The CDR3 is 15 amino acids. V dropped 7 bases and J dropped 0 bases, with 13 bases sitting between them. CDR3 bases: TGTGCCAGTAATGACCCTGGGGCCTCTGGAAACACCATATATTTT. It specifies CASNDPGASGNTIYF.

This clonotype was seen more than once but under ten times. A much larger clone sits a single nucleotide away, making a read error possible. The chain carries TRBV2 and TRBJ2-2, with D possibly matching TRBD2 (5 bases). Looked up from germline, CDR1 is SNHLY and CDR2 is FYNNEI. The CDR3 spans 14 residues. In DNA, the CDR3 is TGTGCCAGCAGTGTCCGGGGAAACACCGGGGAGCTGTCTTTT. Protein product: CASSVRGNTGELSF.

In its sample, this clonotype was seen many times. The chain has TRBV20-1 and TRBJ2-3; D remains ambiguous. Germline assignment: CDR1 DFQATT and CDR2 SNEGSKA (reference sequence). V dropped 0 bases and J dropped 2 bases, with 6 bases sitting between them. This CDR3 spans 13 amino acids. The CDR3 here is CSARDGPTDTQYF. CDR3 nucleotide sequence: TGCAGTGCTAGAGACGGCCCCACAGATACGCAGTATTTT.

J is TRBJ1-5 and V is TRBV28, with 10 bases matching TRBD1. V was pared by 3 bases and J by 5 bases, with 4 bases of the junction left unmatched. Germline CDR1 MDHEN, CDR2 SYDVKM. The CDR3 covers 15 residues. The chain's CDR3 is CASSLDRGIDQPQHF. The DNA for the CDR3 is TGTGCCAGCAGTTTGGACAGGGGGATCGATCAGCCCCAGCATTTT.

This clonotype has just one count. This clone may be a read error of a much larger clone one base away. Likely a read error: the CDR3 ends without its conserved phenylalanine or tryptophan. The V and J genes are TRBV6-2 or TRBV6-3 and TRBJ2-6; D gene uncertain. The germline V gene has CDR1 MNHEY and CDR2 SVGEGT. This CDR3 has 15 amino acids. V was trimmed by 4 bases and J by 0 bases, leaving 7 bases between them. The CDR3, as DNA: TGTGCCAGCAGTTTTACCGACTCTGGGGCCAACGTCCTGACTTGC. It translates to CASSFTDSGANVLTC.

Ten or more counts support this clonotype. The rearrangement links TRBV20-1 to TRBJ2-7; 8 bases align to TRBD1. In germline, CDR1 is DFQATT, CDR2 SNEGSKA (reference sequence). The CDR3 is 17 residues long. The J segment lost 1 base and the V segment lost 0 bases, leaving 11 bases of the junction unmatched. CDR3 region: CSARDLMTGESSYEQYF. For the CDR3, the DNA is TGCAGTGCTAGAGACCTAATGACAGGGGAGTCGTCCTACGAGCAGTACTTC.

This clonotype was detected many times. The chain links TRBV20-1 to TRBJ1-1; possibly TRBD1 for D (5 bases). The CDR3 extends over 13 amino acids. The V end was cut by 3 bases, the J end by 3 bases, with 11 bases between. Germline CDR1 DFQATT, CDR2 SNEGSKA (reference sequence). The CDR3, as DNA: TGCAGTGCTAGTCAGGGTGGGGACACTGAAGCTTTCTTT. Translating it yields CSASQGGDTEAFF.

This clonotype was recorded many times. The gene calls are TRBV7-3 and TRBJ2-3; TRBD1 agrees at 8 bases. This CDR3 region has 15 residues. With V trimmed by 2 bases and J by 6 bases, 7 bases remained unmatched. Germline CDR1 SGHTA, CDR2 FQGTGA. The CDR3 loop is CASSLSQGALDTQYF. The CDR3, as DNA: TGTGCCAGCAGCTTATCCCAGGGGGCGTTGGATACGCAGTATTTT.

This clonotype showed up many times. The V gene is TRBV2, the J gene TRBJ1-6; TRBD1 might be the D (5 bases). V lost 7 bases and J 0 bases, leaving 10 bases between the germline ends. Germline CDR1 reads SNHLY; CDR2 reads FYNNEI. The CDR3 is 15 residues long. CDR3 region: CASTGLFSYNSPLHF. In DNA, the CDR3 is TGTGCCAGCACAGGGCTATTCTCCTATAATTCACCCCTCCACTTT.

This clonotype came up many times. The J gene is TRBJ2-1, the V gene TRBV28; tentative D call: TRBD1 (6 bases). This CDR3 is 15 amino acids long. The V gene lost 5 bases and the J gene lost 5 bases, with 16 bases spanning the gap. Germline values: CDR1 MDHEN, CDR2 SYDVKM. The CDR3 region is CASSQIWPGDNEQFF. CDR3 in DNA: TGTGCCAGCAGTCAGATATGGCCAGGGGACAATGAGCAGTTCTTC.

The V and J genes are TRBV3-1 and TRBJ2-1; TRBD2 aligns across 9 bases. Per the germline V gene, CDR1 is LGHDT and CDR2 is YNNKEL (reference sequence). The trim removed 4 bases at V and 7 bases at J, leaving 5 bases unmatched. This CDR3 contains 14 residues. The CDR3: CASSPGLAINEQFF. The CDR3 DNA reads as TGTGCCAGCAGCCCGGGACTAGCTATAAATGAGCAGTTCTTC.

This clonotype came up many times. The chain links TRBV5-1 to TRBJ1-1, with D perhaps TRBD1 (5 bases). CDR3 length equals 13 residues. Germline lookup yields CDR1 SGHRS and CDR2 YFSETQ. V lost 4 bases and J lost 5, with 12 bases in between. CDR3 coding DNA: TGCGCCAGCAGCGAACCGCAGGGTACTGAAGCTTTCTTT. Residues: CASSEPQGTEAFF.

The V and J genes are TRBV4-1 and TRBJ2-7, with TRBD2 matching 8 bases. The V and J ends lost 1 base and 6 bases, in that order; junction bases with no gene match: 11. CDR1 and CDR2 (germline): MGHRA, YSYEKL. This CDR3 is 16 amino acids long. DNA of the CDR3: TGCGCCAGCAGCCAAGTTAGAGCGGGGGTGCGTGGCGAGCAGTACTTC. Protein sequence: CASSQVRAGVRGEQYF.

The V and J genes are TRBV11-2 and TRBJ1-1; TRBD1 might be the D (5 bases). CDR1 and CDR2 from the germline V gene are SGHAT and FQNNGV. Trimming removed 5 bases from V and 5 bases from J, with 12 bases in between. The CDR3 runs to 13 residues. CDR3 sequence (DNA): TGTGCCAGCAGCCCCTTCGGGGGGACTGAAGCTTTCTTT. It is translated as CASSPFGGTEAFF.

This clonotype appeared many times. The chain joins TRBV28 to TRBJ2-3; 7 positions agree with TRBD2. There are 14 residues in the CDR3. Germline CDR1 is MDHEN and CDR2 is SYDVKM. The V and J ends lost 7 bases and 1 base, in that order; junction bases with no gene match: 5. CDR3 nucleotide sequence: TGTGCCAGCATAAGGGCGGGAGGCACAGATACGCAGTATTTT. Translation: CASIRAGGTDTQYF.

This clonotype was seen ten or more times. The genes are TRBV5-1 and TRBJ2-3; no clear D. Per the germline V gene, CDR1 is SGHRS and CDR2 is YFSETQ. This CDR3 has 12 residues. With 0 bases removed from V and 4 bases from J, the gap between germline ends came to 3 bases. CDR3 DNA sequence: TGCGCCAGCAGCTTGGAGTCAGATACGCAGTATTTT. Translating it yields CASSLESDTQYF.

This clonotype was counted ten times or more. The chain couples TRBV12-3 or TRBV12-4 to TRBJ2-5; D not resolved. The germline V and J ends were trimmed by 3 bases and 12 bases, with 14 bases remaining between them. The CDR3 extends over 12 amino acids. As DNA, the CDR3 is TGTGCCAGCAGTTTTAAACCGACTCCCAAGTACTTC. This sequence encodes CASSFKPTPKYF.

Ten or more counts support this clonotype. The rearrangement uses TRBV7-9 and TRBJ2-1; weak D call: TRBD2 (5 bases). CDR3 length: 15 residues. CDR1 and CDR2 from the germline V gene are SEHNR and FQNEAQ (reference sequence). Trimming removed 6 bases at V and 0 bases at J, with 12 bases between. The CDR3 protein is CASRVALSSYNEQFF. DNA of the CDR3: TGTGCCAGCAGAGTAGCGCTTAGCTCCTACAATGAGCAGTTCTTC. Drawing the rest from reference TRBV7-9 and TRBJ2-1, the complete variable domain is DTGVSQNPRHKITKRGQNVTFRCDPISEHNRLYWYRQTLGQGPEFLTYFQNEAQLEKSRLLSDRFSAERPKGSFSTLEIQRTEQGDSAMYLCASRVALSSYNEQFFGPGTRLTVL.

The chain couples TRBV15 to TRBJ2-1; D uncertain. The CDR3 has 16 residues. Trimming took 0 bases from V and 5 from J, leaving 14 bases between them. Germline V gene sequence: CDR1 LNHNV, CDR2 YYDKDF (reference sequence). The CDR3 DNA reads TGTGCCACCAGCAGAGATGGAAGGGAATATAACAATGAGCAGTTCTTC. Translated: CATSRDGREYNNEQFF.

The V call is TRBV5-1, the J call TRBJ2-5, with 8 bases aligning to TRBD1. V lost 3 bases, J lost 4 bases, and 11 bases stayed unmatched. This CDR3 is 16 amino acids long. Germline V gives CDR1 SGHRS, CDR2 YFSETQ. Here the CDR3 reads CASSSGTGESGETQYF. In DNA form, the CDR3 reads TGCGCCAGCAGCTCCGGGACAGGCGAATCGGGAGAGACCCAGTACTTC.

This chain joins TRBV30 and TRBJ2-3; a weak D match, TRBD2 (6 bases). CDR1 and CDR2 (germline): GTSNPN, SVGIG (reference sequence). The CDR3 sequence is 14 residues long. V lost 2 bases, J lost 1 base, and 10 bases lay in between. The chain's CDR3 is CAWSRSSGTDTQYF. CDR3 in DNA: TGTGCCTGGAGTAGGTCTAGCGGCACAGATACGCAGTATTTT.

At least ten counts were recorded for this clonotype. The chain couples TRBV28 to TRBJ2-7; 8 bases line up with TRBD1. The length of the CDR3 is 14 residues. J was trimmed by 7 bases and V by 5 bases; bases with no gene match: 10. Germline V gene lookup returns CDR1 MDHEN and CDR2 SYDVKM. CDR3 sequence: CASSPDREVSEQYF. The CDR3, as DNA: TGTGCCAGCAGTCCGGACAGGGAGGTGTCGGAGCAGTACTTC.